This T cell receptor (beta chain) stems from a study of blood T cell repertoires in COVID-19. Looking at the study overall: Acute-phase and convalescent COVID-19 samples originated in the United States, Italy and Spain.

Sequencing used immunoSEQ multiplex PCR; TCRdb keeps in-frame clones, though not all of them. The repertoire holds some 37,000 clones, with 80% to 90% as singletons. This TCR was recovered from a woman between 65 and 79 years old with acute or convalescent COVID-19. The sequenced sample consisted of peripheral blood.

The CDR3 sequence is CASSIQGNTEAFF. The CDR3 DNA reads TGTGCCAGCAGCATACAGGGAAACACTGAAGCTTTCTTT. This chain links TRBV9 with TRBJ1-1; maybe TRBD1 (6 bases). The V and J ends lost 4 bases and 2 bases respectively, with 9 bases between them. The CDR3 contains 13 residues. Germline values: CDR1 SGDLS, CDR2 YYNGEE.